The following is a TCR beta chain sequence with its context. The antigen remains unidentified. Profiling relied on immunoSEQ multiplex PCR, and the TCRdb table lists in-frame clones only, not all of them. The repertoire consists of approximately 150,000 clones, with 75% to 90% occurring once and the leading ten covering about 5%. This sample was taken from a study of Ad26.COV2.S vaccination and SARS-CoV-2 variants. Study findings and constraints: Total T cell responses were possibly underestimated by TCR breadth and depth analyses. Placebo recipients had lower spike-specific TCR breadth than vaccine recipients. Across vaccine and placebo recipients, the breadth of non-spike TCRs was similar.

The source was peripheral blood, collected after recovery from COVID-19. This TCR was sampled from a human donor who had recovered from COVID-19.

DNA of the CDR3: TGCAGTGCCGGGACAGGGAGTGGCTACACCTTC. As protein: CSAGTGSGYTF. The chain carries TRBV20-1 and TRBJ1-2; 9 bases align to TRBD1. V gave up 6 bases and J gave up 7 bases; unmatched junction bases: 3. CDR1 is DFQATT, CDR2 SNEGSKA, per germline (reference sequence). This CDR3 has 11 amino acids.